This is a list of T cell receptor beta chains from one sample in a study of beta chain features in type 1 diabetes. Here immunoSEQ multiplex PCR was the method, and the copy in TCRdb shows in-frame clones only, minus some. The sample has almost 350,000 clones; 6.5% to 10% are singletons. The sequenced material came from central memory CD4+ T cells from blood. The receptors were gathered from a woman under 30 in good health. The CDR3 runs from the conserved cysteine through the conserved F or W. Each record gives: D gene, V gene, J gene, clone size, CDR3 DNA, CDR3 protein. A D gene is named only where the DNA matches it firmly. The listing skips clone size in some rows; elsewhere it reads once, few, many or a size class.

-	TRBV7-3	TRBJ1-4	few	TGTGCCAGCAGCTTGGGTCAGGGTGAAAAACTGTTTTTT	CASSLGQGEKLFF
TRBD2	TRBV7-9	TRBJ2-1	-	TGTGCCAGCAGCCCGACGGGACTAGCATTTGGCAATGAGCAGTTCTTC	CASSPTGLAFGNEQFF
-	TRBV5-1	TRBJ2-7	few	TGCGCCAGCAGCCCCGTGGCCTTAGCTTCCAGCTCCGAGCAGTACTTC	CASSPVALASSSEQYF
TRBD2	TRBV6-6	TRBJ2-5	-	TGTGCCAGCCTTCCCTCCGGGACTAGCGGGACAGGGACCCAGTACTTC	CASLPSGTSGTGTQYF
TRBD2	TRBV18	TRBJ2-3	few	TGTGCCAGCTCACAGGGACTAGTGGAAGATACGCAGTATTTT	CASSQGLVEDTQYF
-	TRBV18	TRBJ1-1	many	TGTGCCAGCTCACCCGACAGTGGGAACACTGAAGCTTTCTTT	CASSPDSGNTEAFF
-	TRBV4-2	TRBJ1-1	-	TGTGCCAGCAGCCAGTCCCCCCTTTCGCGGAACACTGAAGCTTTCTTT	CASSQSPLSRNTEAFF
-	TRBV7-9	TRBJ2-3	-	TGTGCCAGCAGCCTACTTCAGGGGCCAGATACGCAGTATTTT	CASSLLQGPDTQYF
-	TRBV7-3	TRBJ2-7	few	TGTGCCAGCAGCCCCAGTCACCCTGGGGAGCAGTACTTC	CASSPSHPGEQYF
TRBD2	TRBV6-5	TRBJ2-1	few	TGTGCCAGCATCGATAGCGGGAGATTTTACAATGAGCAGTTCTTC	CASIDSGRFYNEQFF
TRBD1	TRBV7-2	TRBJ1-2	-	TGTGCCAGCAGCTCGCAACAGGGGGGATACGGCTACACCTTC	CASSSQQGGYGYTF
-	TRBV5-1	TRBJ2-5	-	TGCGCCAGCAGCTTGGGCAGGGGAAAAGAGACCCAGTACTTC	CASSLGRGKETQYF
-	TRBV6-5	TRBJ1-1	few	TGTGCCAGCAGTTACAGGCAGGGATACACTGAAGCTTTCTTT	CASSYRQGYTEAFF
-	TRBV5-1	TRBJ2-7	many	TGCGCCAGCAGCCTGCGGGGTGACGCGACAGGGTTGTTCGAGCAGTACTTC	CASSLRGDATGLFEQYF
-	TRBV5-6	TRBJ2-7	-	TGTGCCAGCAGCTTGCGGGGGCTCTCCTACGAGCAGTACTTC	CASSLRGLSYEQYF
TRBD2	TRBV4-3	TRBJ2-3	-	TGCGCCAGCAGCCAAGATCGTCCTAGCGGGAGTCGAGATACGCAGTATTTT	CASSQDRPSGSRDTQYF
TRBD1	TRBV4-2	TRBJ1-4	few	TGTGCCAGCAGCCAAGATCGGACAGGCCTTAATGAAAAACTGTTTTTT	CASSQDRTGLNEKLFF
-	TRBV7-2	TRBJ1-1	-	TGTGCCAGCAGCCGGATCACTGAAGCTTTCTTT	CASSRITEAFF
-	TRBV5-6	TRBJ2-2	few	TGTGCCAGCAGCTTGGTATGGGGTCGGACCGGGGAGCTGTTTTTT	CASSLVWGRTGELFF
TRBD2	TRBV5-6	TRBJ2-3	-	TGTGCCAGCAGCTTTAGGACTAGCGGGAGTTTTGGCACAGATACGCAGTATTTT	CASSFRTSGSFGTDTQYF
-	TRBV27	TRBJ2-1	-	TGTGCCAGCAGTTCCCGACGGGGGAATGAGCAGTTCTTC	CASSSRRGNEQFF
-	TRBV5-1	TRBJ1-3	few	TGCGCCAGCAGCGCCCAGATCGGGCCTGGAAACACCATATATTTT	CASSAQIGPGNTIYF
-	TRBV4-1	TRBJ1-2	once	TGCGCCAGCAGCCAAGTGAATTGGGGAGGTGGCTACACCTTC	CASSQVNWGGGYTF
TRBD2	TRBV28	TRBJ2-7	-	TGTGCCAGCGGCCTCTCCGGGACTAGCGGGACCTACGAGCAGTACTTC	CASGLSGTSGTYEQYF
-	TRBV11-2	TRBJ1-5	few	TGTGCCAGCAGCTTTCAGTTCAGTCAGCCCCAGCATTTT	CASSFQFSQPQHF
-	TRBV27	TRBJ1-5	-	TGTGCCAGCAGGCATTTACCCAATCAGCCCCAGCATTTT	CASRHLPNQPQHF
-	TRBV6-5	TRBJ2-3	-	TGTGCCAGCAGTCGCGAAAGCGGATGGGTACATACGCAGTATTTT	CASSRESGWVHTQYF
-	TRBV5-4	TRBJ2-5	-	TGTGCCAGCAGCATCATGGGGGACGCAGAGACCCAGTACTTC	CASSIMGDAETQYF
TRBD1	TRBV5-4	TRBJ2-7	-	TGTGCCAGCAGCTTGGACAGGGGATCCGCCTACGAGCAGTACTTC	CASSLDRGSAYEQYF
TRBD2	TRBV5-1	TRBJ2-7	-	TGCGCCAGCAGCTTGGTGGGAACTAGCGTTAGCTCCTACGAGCAGTACTTC	CASSLVGTSVSSYEQYF
-	TRBV28	TRBJ2-1	few	TGTGCCAGCAGGGACGTGAGCTCCTACAATGAGCAGTTCTTC	CASRDVSSYNEQFF
TRBD2	TRBV7-6	TRBJ2-7	-	TGTGCCAGCACCCTCAGGGAGAGCGGGAACTACGAGCAGTACTTC	CASTLRESGNYEQYF
-	TRBV7-9	TRBJ2-4	-	TGTGCCAGCAGCTTACCCTCCAGGGACCCTAACATTCAGTACTTC	CASSLPSRDPNIQYF
TRBD1	TRBV29-1	TRBJ2-5	few	TGCAGCGACACAGGGGGCGAGGGGGAGACCCAGTACTTC	CSDTGGEGETQYF
-	TRBV9	TRBJ1-2	few	TGTGCCAGCAGCGTAGATGCCAAAAGTAACTATGGCTACACCTTC	CASSVDAKSNYGYTF
-	TRBV7-9	TRBJ2-5	few	TGTGCCAGCAGCCGGGAAGAGGGGGAGACCCAGTACTTC	CASSREEGETQYF
-	TRBV6-1	TRBJ1-2	few	TGTGCCAGCAGTGTTTCTATATCGGGGTCACGCTATGGCTACACCTTC	CASSVSISGSRYGYTF
TRBD2	TRBV7-2	TRBJ2-1	-	TGTGCCAGCAGCTCATACCCAGGACTAGCGGGAGAAAATCAGTTCTTC	CASSSYPGLAGENQFF
-	TRBV2	TRBJ2-5	-	TGTGCCAGCAGTGGGGGGGATACATCGCAAGAGACCCAGTACTTC	CASSGGDTSQETQYF
-	TRBV6-5	TRBJ1-5	-	TGTGCCAGCAGGGGAGACAGCGAGCTTGGGCCCCAGCATTTT	CASRGDSELGPQHF
TRBD1	TRBV7-8	TRBJ2-2	-	TGTGCCAGCAGGGGACAGGGGATGAACACCGGGGAGCTGTTTTTT	CASRGQGMNTGELFF
-	TRBV5-4	TRBJ2-1	-	TGTGCCAGCAGCCCTCGCTTAGAAAACAATGAGCAGTTCTTC	CASSPRLENNEQFF
TRBD1	TRBV15	TRBJ1-5	-	TGTGCCACCAGCAGAGGTGGGACAGTCAATCAGCCCCAGCATTTT	CATSRGGTVNQPQHF
TRBD2	TRBV10-2	TRBJ2-7	-	TGCGCCAGCCGTTATACAGCGGGAGCCTACGAGCAGTACTTC	CASRYTAGAYEQYF
TRBD1	TRBV7-9	TRBJ1-2	-	TGTGCCAGCAGCGAACAGGGGGCGCATGGCTACACCTTC	CASSEQGAHGYTF
-	TRBV7-8	TRBJ2-5	-	TGTGCCAGCAGTCTAGGCCAAGAGACCCAGTACTTC	CASSLGQETQYF
-	TRBV2	TRBJ1-1	few	TGTGCCAGCAGTGAAACCAGGACCATGAACACTGAAGCTTTCTTT	CASSETRTMNTEAFF
-	TRBV5-1	TRBJ1-2	many	TGCGCCAGCAGCTTCCTGGAAGGTGGCTACACCTTC	CASSFLEGGYTF
-	TRBV15	TRBJ2-7	few	TGTGCCACCAGCCACGGTTGGATGAGCTCCTACGAGCAGTACTTC	CATSHGWMSSYEQYF
TRBD2	TRBV28	TRBJ2-1	many	TGTGCCAGCAGTATGTTAGCGGGACAAAATGAGCAGTTCTTC	CASSMLAGQNEQFF
-	TRBV2	TRBJ2-3	-	TGTGCCAGCAGCCTCAGATGGGGCACAGATACGCAGTATTTT	CASSLRWGTDTQYF
TRBD2	TRBV10-3	TRBJ2-7	-	TGTGCCATCAGTGAGTCTAGGCTAGCGGGGGAGCAGTACTTC	CAISESRLAGEQYF
TRBD1	TRBV11-2	TRBJ1-1	-	TGTGCCAGCAGCAAACTACAGGGGCGGAGCGCTGAAGCTTTCTTT	CASSKLQGRSAEAFF
-	TRBV7-2	TRBJ2-3	-	TGTGCCAGCAGCACAGGACACGCCAGGGGCACAGATACGCAGTATTTT	CASSTGHARGTDTQYF
TRBD2	TRBV9	TRBJ2-1	-	TGTGCCAGCTCCCCGAGCGGGGGAAGCTACAATGAGCAGTTCTTC	CASSPSGGSYNEQFF
-	TRBV28	TRBJ2-7	few	TGTGCCACGGCTAAAGCGGGCATGAGCTCCTACGAGCAGTACTTC	CATAKAGMSSYEQYF
-	TRBV6-6	TRBJ1-1	-	TGTGCCAGCAGCCCACCACACGACATGAACACTGAAGCTTTCTTT	CASSPPHDMNTEAFF
-	TRBV20-1	TRBJ2-1	few	TGCAGTGCTAGAAGGTACAATGAGCAGTTCTTC	CSARRYNEQFF
TRBD1	TRBV18	TRBJ2-7	few	TGTGCCAGCTCTCGCACACAGGGGGCTACGTCGTACGAGCAGTACTTC	CASSRTQGATSYEQYF